These 27 T cell receptor beta chains were sequenced from one sample in a study of blood T cell repertoires in COVID-19 (TCRdb year 2020). Library generation was performed with the immunoSEQ multiplex PCR assay. The table was pulled from immuneACCESS by TCRdb, which kept in-frame rearrangements only. Such tables lose some clones; where checked, under half of the loss comes from unresolved V genes, and the rest has no known cause. The sample has under 150,000 clones on record, around 80% of them singletons. The top ten clones comprise 3.5% to 5.5% of the sample. Sequences were obtained from peripheral blood. These receptors were collected from a woman older than 75 with active or convalescent COVID-19.

This chain connects TRBV29-1 to TRBJ1-4; TRBD1 agrees at 12 bases. V lost 4 bases, J lost 7 bases, and 4 bases stayed unmatched. The CDR3 covers 14 residues. Germline V gene lookup returns CDR1 SQVTM and CDR2 ANQGSEA. The CDR3 loop is CSVVGQGAGEKLFF. CDR3 bases: TGCAGCGTTGTGGGACAGGGGGCTGGTGAAAAACTGTTTTTT.

This rearrangement joins TRBV19 to TRBJ2-7, with D unresolved. CDR3 length: 13 residues. The germline V gene encodes CDR1 LNHDA and CDR2 SQIVND (reference sequence). V was pared by 4 bases and J by 3 bases, with 10 bases between. CDR3 amino acids: CASSTAYSYEQYF. The CDR3 DNA reads TGTGCCAGTAGTACCGCCTATAGCTACGAGCAGTACTTC.

The DNA for the CDR3 is TGTGCCAGCAGCTTGGATCGGGGGGGATGGGAGACCCAGTACTTC. Translating it yields CASSLDRGGWETQYF. The rearrangement joins TRBV7-2 to TRBJ2-5; 8 bases are a match to TRBD2. Losses at the gene ends were 3 bases for V and 5 bases for J; bases not matched to a gene: 8. The CDR3 extends over 15 amino acids. Germline CDR1 and CDR2: SGHTA and FQGNSA.

The chain has TRBV27 and TRBJ2-3; 12 nucleotides line up with TRBD1. CDR1 and CDR2 (germline): MNHEY, SMNVEV (reference sequence). The CDR3 has 17 amino acids. With 5 bases clipped from V and 3 bases from J, the junction kept 9 bases outside the gene matches. The CDR3 loop reads CASSIPGTGGTTDTQYF. The CDR3 DNA reads as TGTGCCAGCAGTATTCCCGGGACAGGGGGCACAACAGATACGCAGTATTTT.

There are a few counts of this clone. The V gene is TRBV19, the J gene TRBJ1-1, with D perhaps matching TRBD1 (5 bases). CDR1 and CDR2 (germline): LNHDA, SQIVND (reference sequence). This CDR3 contains 14 residues. Trimming took 6 bases from V and 2 from J, leaving 13 bases between them. The CDR3, as DNA: TGTGCCAGTAGCAATTTGGGGGGAAACACTGAAGCTTTCTTT. It is translated as CASSNLGGNTEAFF.

The rearrangement links TRBV28 to TRBJ2-6; TRBD2 matches 9 bases. Germline trimming cut 7 bases from V and 2 bases from J; bases unmatched to any gene: 3. This CDR3 has 15 amino acids. Germline V gene data show CDR1 as MDHEN and CDR2 as SYDVKM. CDR3 in DNA: TGTGCCAGCACCGGCGGGGGGGCTGGGGCCAACGTCCTGACTTTC. Translated: CASTGGGAGANVLTF.

The chain is built from TRBV12-3 or TRBV12-4 and TRBJ1-1; 9 nucleotides match TRBD1. CDR3 length: 13 residues. V was clipped by 5 bases and J by 5 bases; unmatched bases: 3. CDR3 protein: CASSTTGGTEAFF. The CDR3 DNA sequence: TGTGCCAGCAGTACGACAGGGGGTACTGAAGCTTTCTTT.

This chain links TRBV3-1 (or the pseudogene TRBV3-2) with TRBJ1-4; TRBD1 is a possible D gene (6 bases). Deletions cut 4 bases from V and 8 bases from J, with 11 bases between. CDR3 length: 13 residues. The germline CDR1 and CDR2 sequences are LGHDT and YNNKEL (reference sequence). The CDR3, as DNA: TGTGCCAGCAGCCGGGGGCCGGGGGAAAAACTGTTTTTT. It codes for CASSRGPGEKLFF.

The J gene is TRBJ1-2, the V gene TRBV29-1, with D perhaps matching TRBD1 (6 bases). Germline V CDR1 and CDR2: SQVTM, ANQGSEA. Trimming cost V 6 bases and J 2 bases, with 16 bases left between them. The CDR3 is 14 amino acids. CDR3 residues: CSVQSSGANYGYTF. The CDR3 bases are TGCAGCGTACAAAGCTCAGGGGCCAACTATGGCTACACCTTC.

The V and J genes are TRBV5-1 and TRBJ1-1, with 10 bases aligning to TRBD1. This CDR3 contains 15 residues. The J segment lost 4 bases and the V segment lost 3 bases, leaving 6 bases of the junction unmatched. Germline CDR1 is SGHRS and CDR2 is YFSETQ. The CDR3 sequence: CASSSDRGRITEAFF. The CDR3 bases are TGCGCCAGCAGCTCCGACAGGGGGCGAATCACTGAAGCTTTCTTT. Based on the CDR3 plus reference TRBV5-1 and TRBJ1-1, the full variable domain is KAGVTQTPRYLIKTRGQQVTLSCSPISGHRSVSWYQQTPGQGLQFLFEYFSETQRNKGNFPGRFSGRQFSNSRSEMNVSTLELGDSALYLCASSSDRGRITEAFFGQGTRLTVV.

This clone was observed a handful of times. This chain uses TRBV7-3 with TRBJ1-6, with D possibly matching TRBD1 (5 bases). V shed 2 bases and J shed 8 bases, with 10 bases lying between them. The CDR3 extends over 14 amino acids. Germline CDR1 reads SGHTA; CDR2 reads FQGTGA. CDR3 in DNA: TGTGCCAGCAGCTTACAGGGTTTCGATTCACCCCTCCACTTT. Translating gives CASSLQGFDSPLHF.

The chain is built from TRBV18 and TRBJ2-7; no clear D gene. Germline CDR1 reads KGHSH; CDR2 reads LQKENI. The CDR3 sequence is 12 residues long. The ends were cut back, 5 bases at V and 3 bases at J, with 8 bases in the middle. This CDR3 reads CASSDKYYEQYF. The CDR3 coding sequence is TGTGCCAGCTCAGACAAATACTACGAGCAGTACTTC. The entire variable domain, with the rest obtained from reference TRBV18 and TRBJ2-7, is as follows: NAGVMQNPRHLVRRRGQEARLRCSPMKGHSHVYWYRQLPEEGLKFMVYLQKENIIDESGMPKERFSAEFPKEGPSILRIQQVVRGDSAAYFCASSDKYYEQYFGPGTRLTVT.

The CDR3 sequence is CTSSQDQNNPNYGYTF. The CDR3 DNA reads as TGCACCAGCAGCCAAGATCAGAATAACCCTAACTATGGCTACACCTTC. The chain has TRBV1 and TRBJ1-2; the DNA was not compared with TRBD1, the D call given in the table. TRBV1 is recorded as a pseudogene. This CDR3 contains 16 residues.

The V gene is TRBV6-5, the J gene TRBJ2-1, with TRBD2 matching over 9 bases. CDR3 size: 16 residues. Germline CDR1 is MNHEY and CDR2 is SVGAGI. The ends lost 0 bases at V and 11 bases at J; junction bases unmatched: 11. The CDR3 here is CASSYSFSSGTQKQFF. Written as DNA, the CDR3 is TGTGCCAGCAGTTACTCGTTTTCTAGCGGGACCCAAAAGCAGTTCTTC.

The chain has TRBV6-5 and TRBJ2-3, with 10 bases matching TRBD2. CDR3 size: 15 residues. CDR1 MNHEY and CDR2 SVGAGI come from the germline V gene. J was trimmed by 4 bases and V by 5 bases; bases with no gene match: 6. The CDR3 region is CASSKRGGSSDTQYF. The CDR3 nucleotides read TGTGCCAGCAGTAAGCGGGGGGGCTCTTCAGATACGCAGTATTTT.

The chain has TRBV27 and TRBJ2-5, with D maybe TRBD2 (6 bases). Germline lookup yields CDR1 MNHEY and CDR2 SMNVEV (reference sequence). V gave up 8 bases and J gave up 8 bases, with 12 bases separating them. The CDR3 is 11 amino acids. The CDR3 DNA sequence: TGTGCCAGCGGACGTAGCGGAACCCAGTACTTC. Translated, it gives CASGRSGTQYF.

The CDR3 here is CASSQDRFGKLFF. The CDR3, as DNA: TGCGCCAGCAGCCAAGATAGATTCGGAAAACTGTTTTTT. The chain links TRBV4-3 to TRBJ1-4; D is uncertain. Between the trimmed V and J ends, which lost 0 bases and 10 bases, there was a span of 9 bases. CDR1 and CDR2 from the germline V gene are LGHNA and YSLEER. The CDR3 has 13 residues.

The V call is TRBV4-1, the J call TRBJ1-5; D is unclear. Germline V lookup: CDR1 MGHRA, CDR2 YSYEKL. The V gene lost 6 bases and the J gene lost 4 bases, with 13 bases spanning the gap. This CDR3 contains 14 residues. CDR3 protein: CASSGPGGNQPQHF. The CDR3 coding sequence is TGCGCCAGCAGTGGGCCAGGTGGAAATCAGCCCCAGCATTTT.

The V gene is TRBV5-1, the J gene TRBJ1-6, with D possibly matching TRBD1 (6 bases). V gave up 3 bases and J gave up 7 bases, with 14 bases separating them. Germline CDR1 and CDR2: SGHRS and YFSETQ. This CDR3 spans 15 amino acids. The CDR3 spells CASSSGWTDNSPLHF. The CDR3 DNA reads as TGCGCCAGCAGCTCCGGCTGGACAGACAATTCACCCCTCCACTTT.

V and J are TRBV5-1 and TRBJ2-3; TRBD2 might be the D (7 bases). V lost 3 bases and J 3 bases, leaving 11 bases between the germline ends. The CDR3 has 14 amino acids. Germline values: CDR1 SGHRS, CDR2 YFSETQ. This CDR3 reads CASSSGGATDTQYF. The CDR3 DNA reads as TGCGCCAGCAGCTCTGGGGGGGCTACAGATACGCAGTATTTT.

This chain connects TRBV5-8 to TRBJ1-5; no firm D call. V was clipped by 0 bases and J by 7 bases, with 11 bases between them. In germline, CDR1 is SGHTS, CDR2 YDEGEE. CDR3 length: 14 residues. The CDR3, as DNA: TGTGCCAGCAGCTTGGGAGTTCGAGGGCAGCCCCAGCATTTT. It codes for CASSLGVRGQPQHF.

The chain carries TRBV27 and TRBJ1-2; 10 bases align to TRBD1. The CDR3 has 18 residues. Germline CDR1 is MNHEY and CDR2 is SMNVEV (reference sequence). V lost 4 bases, J lost 2 bases, and 13 bases stayed unmatched. Here the CDR3 DNA reads TGTGCCAGCAGTTCCTCGCCTGACAGGGGGCGTCCAAACTATGGCTACACCTTC. Translation gives CASSSSPDRGRPNYGYTF.

The rearrangement links TRBV14 to TRBJ2-2, with no clear D. CDR3 length: 14 residues. Trimming cost V 4 bases and J 1 base, with 7 bases left between them. From germline, CDR1 is SGHDN and CDR2 FVKESK. The CDR3 DNA reads TGTGCCAGCAGCCCCCGGGTGAACACCGGGGAGCTGTTTTTT. This encodes CASSPRVNTGELFF.

The chain has TRBV18 and TRBJ2-2, with no clear D. V was shortened by 2 bases and J by 1 base, with 5 bases between the two germline ends. There are 14 residues in the CDR3. From germline, CDR1 is KGHSH and CDR2 LQKENI. The CDR3 nucleotides read TGTGCCAGCTCACCAAATCGGAACACCGGGGAGCTGTTTTTT. Translating it yields CASSPNRNTGELFF.

The rearrangement links TRBV4-3 to TRBJ1-2; D ambiguous. There are 15 residues in the CDR3. Germline loops: CDR1 LGHNA, CDR2 YSLEER. The V end lost 1 base, the J end lost 9 bases, and 18 bases lay between the germline ends. The chain's CDR3 is CASSQAGEGSGSYTF. In DNA, the CDR3 is TGCGCCAGCAGCCAAGCCGGCGAAGGATCCGGGAGCTACACCTTC.

This clone has a single count. The J gene is TRBJ2-7, the V gene TRBV7-9; TRBD2 matches 11 bases. The V gene end was trimmed by 6 bases and the J gene end by 2 bases; junction bases not matched to a gene: 6. CDR3 size: 15 residues. Germline CDR1 reads SEHNR; CDR2 reads FQNEAQ (reference sequence). The CDR3 sequence is CASRSGTSGTYEQYF. The CDR3 nucleotides read TGTGCCAGCAGATCCGGGACTAGCGGTACCTACGAGCAGTACTTC.

This clone appeared a single time. V and J are TRBV15 and TRBJ2-5; 8 bases line up with TRBD2. The V gene's germline CDR1 is LNHNV and CDR2 YYDKDF (reference sequence). There are 15 residues in the CDR3. The V and J ends lost 4 bases and 3 bases, in that order; junction bases with no gene match: 7. CDR3 amino acids: CATSTERGPEETQYF. The CDR3 DNA follows: TGTGCCACCAGCACGGAGCGGGGGCCTGAAGAGACCCAGTACTTC. The full variable domain, with the rest looked up from reference TRBV15 and TRBJ2-5, is DAMVIQNPRYQVTQFGKPVTLSCSQTLNHNVMYWYQQKSSQAPKLLFHYYDKDFNNEADTPDNFQSRRPNTSFCFLDIRSPGLGDTAMYLCATSTERGPEETQYFGPGTRLLVL.